This T cell receptor (beta chain) was found in a study of blood T cells in healthy people across ages (dated by TCRdb to about 2015). Background for the entire study: Template switching captured roughly one uniquely barcoded TCR beta cDNA molecule per two T cells in model experiments. For two donors (one aged 18 to 30 and one aged 80 or older), the study analyzed two additional independent replicas of 1 million unique cDNA reads from the same blood draw. Donors were grouped into four age groups: young (average 16 years), middle-aged (around 39), aged (approximately 67) and long-lived (around 80). Age-related changes in TCR beta repertoire diversity were measured in the study by deep sequencing normalized with unique cDNA molecular identifiers. Donors of different ages were randomly distributed across sequencing lanes to avoid experimental bias.

V ends up 0 bases short and J 10 bases short, with an unmatched junction base count of 4. There are 15 amino acids in the CDR3, from cysteine to phenylalanine inclusive. Only CDR3 DNA is held: 45 bases, read in frame from base 1. The CDR1 and CDR2 encoded by the germline V gene are MGHDK and SYGVNS. The roughly 37 donors, aged about 6 to 90 years, were systemically healthy Caucasian individuals from Russia. About 9.8 milliliters of peripheral blood were drawn from each donor into EDTA-treated Vacutainer tubes. Ficoll-Paque density-gradient centrifugation was used to isolate PBMCs, with at least 7 million obtained per sample. Total RNA was extracted from PBMCs with Trizol reagent, with at least 6 micrograms obtained per sample. For every donor, an aliquot of PBMCs went through flow cytometry to measure the percentages of naive CD45RAhigh/CD27high T cells. Findings and caveats that apply to the study as a whole: Estimates of total diversity based on one million sequenced T cells were considered lower bounds and underestimates. Observed TCR beta diversity per million T cells fell roughly linearly with age, and a significant reduction was already apparent by age around 39. The long-lived group showed more naive CD4+ T cells, fewer expanded clones and increased TCR diversity than the aged group, suggesting age selection. The percentage of naive T cells measured by flow cytometry correlated strongly with observed TCR beta diversity. Donor CMV infection status was unknown, potentially confounding age-related changes in expanded clonotypes. Since profiling was done on bulk unsorted PBMCs, naive and antigen-experienced compartments could not be conclusively compared.

Libraries were made using 5' RACE. Sequencing relied on an Illumina HiSeq 2500. The second PCR ran for roughly 6 to 11 cycles and used a J-beta primer mix along with a sample-barcoded 5' primer. Each TCR beta cDNA molecule received a unique molecular identifier from a template-switch 5' adaptor carrying 12 random nucleotides. At least 3 million CDR3-containing paired-end reads were obtained from each sample. All of the RNA was converted into first-strand cDNA using the Mint cDNA synthesis kit, with a TRBC-specific oligonucleotide serving as the primer. Following uracil-DNA glycosylase treatment, all cDNA underwent a first 18-cycle PCR with the universal primers M1SS and BC2_uni_R. The authors processed their data as follows. Each sample was normalized by randomly selecting 1 million high-quality reads, each carrying a distinct molecular identifier. Reads sharing molecular identifiers were discarded rather than binned into consensus sequences. CDR3 identification, clonotype clustering and error correction used MiTCR with a Q25 quality threshold and the strictest error-elimination algorithm. A nonparametric unseen species model with Euler transformation was used to estimate lower-bound total TCR beta diversity. In-frame beta chains were kept once TCRdb had trimmed the public reads at Q25 with fastp and called clones with MiXCR. Here each entry gathers all rows of one CDR3 protein and keeps the most common genes and DNA. The V and J calls here are based on TCRdb, not the publication. The sample data list roughly 2 million distinct CDR3 sequences, and less than 50% of these were observed just once. The ten largest clones take up roughly 2% of the sample.

Concerning this clonotype: Its recognized antigen is unknown. No base quality information exists; no much larger clone differs at one position.

Sequenced input: blood. The clonotype comes from a woman between 40 and 50 years old in good health. Recombination joined TRBV25-1 with TRBJ1-6; 9 junctional bases match TRBD1. CDR3 loop: CASSEYGTGLSPLHF. The DNA reads TGTGCCAGCAGTGAATATGGGACAGGGTTGTCACCCCTCCACTTT.